This T cell receptor beta chain was obtained from a study of OX40 agonist ivuxolimab in advanced cancers. For the study at large: Males comprised 82.7% of the group, whose mean age was approximately 60 years (range 23 to 79). Study-level results: Partly responding patients at 0.1-3.0 mg/kg showed some of the smallest clonal expansion. More expanded clones were found, on average, in CD8+ than in CD4+ T cells.

Trimming removed 8 bases at V and 1 base at J, with 15 bases between. This CDR3 is 14 amino acids long. Looked up from germline, CDR1 is LNHDA and CDR2 is SQIVND (reference sequence). Comment on this clone: Its antigen remains unidentified.

Assay: immunoSEQ multiplex PCR; the TCRdb copy retains only in-frame clones and omits some. Among about 150,000 clones listed, 85% to 95% were seen once. The cohort excluded patients with autoimmune disease history or systemic immunosuppression. This clonotype was sampled from an adult with an advanced solid tumor such as melanoma, head and neck, liver or kidney cancer. The V gene is TRBV19, the J gene TRBJ2-7, with D hard to call. The sample in question was CD4+ or CD8+ T cells sorted from blood, obtained in a trial of the OX40 agonist ivuxolimab. This CDR3 reads CASVSVHGSYEQYF. Written as DNA, the CDR3 is TGTGCCAGTGTGTCGGTACACGGGTCCTACGAGCAGTACTTC.